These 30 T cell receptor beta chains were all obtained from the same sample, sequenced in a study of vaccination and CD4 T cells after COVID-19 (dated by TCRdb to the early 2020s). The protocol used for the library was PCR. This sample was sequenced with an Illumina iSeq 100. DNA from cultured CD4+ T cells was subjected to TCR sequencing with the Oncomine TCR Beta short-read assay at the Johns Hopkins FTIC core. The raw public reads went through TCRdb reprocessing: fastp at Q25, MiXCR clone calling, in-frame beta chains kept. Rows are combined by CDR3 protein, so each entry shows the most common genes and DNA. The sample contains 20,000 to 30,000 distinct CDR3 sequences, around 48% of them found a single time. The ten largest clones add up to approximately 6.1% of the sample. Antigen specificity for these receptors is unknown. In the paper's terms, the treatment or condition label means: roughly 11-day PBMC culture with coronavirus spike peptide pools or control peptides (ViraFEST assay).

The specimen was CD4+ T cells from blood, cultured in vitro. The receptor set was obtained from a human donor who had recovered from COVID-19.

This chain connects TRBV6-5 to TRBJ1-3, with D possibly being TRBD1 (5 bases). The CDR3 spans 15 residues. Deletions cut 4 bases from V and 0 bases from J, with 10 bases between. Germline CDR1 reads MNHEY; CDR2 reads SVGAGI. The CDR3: CASSSQGLSGNTIYF. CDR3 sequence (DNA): TGTGCCAGCAGTTCCCAGGGTCTCTCTGGAAACACCATATATTTT.

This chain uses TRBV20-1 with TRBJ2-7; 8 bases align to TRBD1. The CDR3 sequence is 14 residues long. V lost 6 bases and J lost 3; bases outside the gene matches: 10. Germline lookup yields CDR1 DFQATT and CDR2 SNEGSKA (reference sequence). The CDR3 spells CSANPGTGSYEQYF. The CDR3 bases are TGCAGTGCAAACCCCGGGACAGGTAGCTACGAGCAGTACTTC.

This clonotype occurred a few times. DNA of the CDR3: TGTGCCAGTACACTAAACCCCGGACAGGTCCAGCCCCAGCATTTT. This translates into CASTLNPGQVQPQHF. V and J are TRBV19 and TRBJ1-5; TRBD1 matches 7 bases. V dropped 7 bases and J dropped 7; count of bases not matched to a gene: 13. Germline assignment: CDR1 LNHDA and CDR2 SQIVND (reference sequence). The CDR3 has 15 residues.

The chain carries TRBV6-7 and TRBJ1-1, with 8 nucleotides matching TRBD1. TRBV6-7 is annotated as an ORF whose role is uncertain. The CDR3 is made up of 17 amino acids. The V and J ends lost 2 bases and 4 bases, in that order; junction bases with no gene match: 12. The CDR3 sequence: CASSYAQDREVGTEAFF. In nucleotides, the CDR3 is TGTGCCAGCAGTTACGCCCAGGACAGGGAGGTTGGCACTGAAGCTTTCTTT.

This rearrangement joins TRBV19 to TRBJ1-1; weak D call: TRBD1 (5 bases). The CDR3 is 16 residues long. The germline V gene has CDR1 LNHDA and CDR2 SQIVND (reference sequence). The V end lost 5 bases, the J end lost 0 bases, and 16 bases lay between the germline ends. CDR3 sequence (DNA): TGTGCCAGTAGTCAAGGACCAGGGCCCTTGAACACTGAAGCTTTCTTT. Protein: CASSQGPGPLNTEAFF.

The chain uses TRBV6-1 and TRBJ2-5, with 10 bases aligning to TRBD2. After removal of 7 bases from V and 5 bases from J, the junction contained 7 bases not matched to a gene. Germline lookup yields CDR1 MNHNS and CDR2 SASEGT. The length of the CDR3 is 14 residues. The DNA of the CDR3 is TGTGCCAGCAACCTAGCGGGGGCTTGGGAGACCCAGTACTTC. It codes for CASNLAGAWETQYF.

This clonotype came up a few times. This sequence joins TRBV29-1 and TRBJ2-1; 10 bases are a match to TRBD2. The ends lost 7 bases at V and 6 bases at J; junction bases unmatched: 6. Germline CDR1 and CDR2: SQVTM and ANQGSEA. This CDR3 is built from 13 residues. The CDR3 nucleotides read TGCAGCGCCTCAGCGGGGGGGATCAATGAGCAGTTCTTC. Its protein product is CSASAGGINEQFF.

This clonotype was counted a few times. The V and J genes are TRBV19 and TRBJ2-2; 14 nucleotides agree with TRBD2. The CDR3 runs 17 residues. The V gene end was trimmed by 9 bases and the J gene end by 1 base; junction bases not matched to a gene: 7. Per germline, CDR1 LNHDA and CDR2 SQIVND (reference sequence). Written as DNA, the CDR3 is TGTGCCAGCAGGGGACTAGCGGGGGCCTTGAACACCGGGGAGCTGTTTTTT. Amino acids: CASRGLAGALNTGELFF.

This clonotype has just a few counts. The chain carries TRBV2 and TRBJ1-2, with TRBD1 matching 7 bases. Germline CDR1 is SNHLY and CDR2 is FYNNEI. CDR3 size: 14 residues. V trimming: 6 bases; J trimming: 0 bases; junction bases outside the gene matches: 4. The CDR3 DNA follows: TGTGCCAGCAGGGACAGGAGTTCTAACTATGGCTACACCTTC. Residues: CASRDRSSNYGYTF.

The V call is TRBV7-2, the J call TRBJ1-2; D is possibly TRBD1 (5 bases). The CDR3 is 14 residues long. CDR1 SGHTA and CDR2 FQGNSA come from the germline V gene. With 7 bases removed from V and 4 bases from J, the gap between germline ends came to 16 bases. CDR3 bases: TGTGCCAGCAACGAGGAGGGGATCGGCTATGGCTACACCTTC. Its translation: CASNEEGIGYGYTF.

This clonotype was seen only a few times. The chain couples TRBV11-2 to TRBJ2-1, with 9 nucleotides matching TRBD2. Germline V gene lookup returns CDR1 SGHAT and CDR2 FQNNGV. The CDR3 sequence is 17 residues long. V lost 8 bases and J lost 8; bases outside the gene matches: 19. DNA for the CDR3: TGTGCCAGCCGGACTGGCGGGAGGGCCGGGTTTTCCTATGAGCAGTTCTTC. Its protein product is CASRTGGRAGFSYEQFF.

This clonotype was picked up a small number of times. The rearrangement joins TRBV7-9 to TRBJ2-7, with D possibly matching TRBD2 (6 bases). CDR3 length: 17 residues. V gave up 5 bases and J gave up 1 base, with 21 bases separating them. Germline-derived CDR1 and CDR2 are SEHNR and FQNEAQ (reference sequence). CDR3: CASSRGVIGRGSYEQYF. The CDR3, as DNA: TGTGCCAGCAGCCGCGGGGTTATCGGGCGTGGTTCCTACGAGCAGTACTTC.

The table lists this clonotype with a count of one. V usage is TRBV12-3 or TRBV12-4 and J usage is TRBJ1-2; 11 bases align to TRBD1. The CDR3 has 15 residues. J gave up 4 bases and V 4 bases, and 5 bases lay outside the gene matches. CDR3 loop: CASSYGDRGVYGYTF. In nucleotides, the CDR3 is TGTGCCAGCAGTTATGGGGACAGGGGGGTCTATGGCTACACCTTC.

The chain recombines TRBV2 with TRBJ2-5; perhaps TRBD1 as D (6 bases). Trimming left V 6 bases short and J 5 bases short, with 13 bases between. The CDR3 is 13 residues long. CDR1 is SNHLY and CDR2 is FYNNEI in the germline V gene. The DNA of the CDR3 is TGTGCCAGCAGCCTAAACAGGGATGAGACCCAGTACTTC. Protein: CASSLNRDETQYF.

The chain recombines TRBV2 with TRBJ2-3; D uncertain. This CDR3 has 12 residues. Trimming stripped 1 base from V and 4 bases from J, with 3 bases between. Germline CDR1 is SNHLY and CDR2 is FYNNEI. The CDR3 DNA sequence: TGTGCCAGCAGTGAAGACTCAGATACGCAGTATTTT. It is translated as CASSEDSDTQYF. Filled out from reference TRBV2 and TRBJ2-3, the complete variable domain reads EPEVTQTPSHQVTQMGQEVILRCVPISNHLYFYWYRQILGQKVEFLVSFYNNEISEKSEIFDDQFSVERPDGSNFTLKIRSTKLEDSAMYFCASSEDSDTQYFGPGTRLTVL.

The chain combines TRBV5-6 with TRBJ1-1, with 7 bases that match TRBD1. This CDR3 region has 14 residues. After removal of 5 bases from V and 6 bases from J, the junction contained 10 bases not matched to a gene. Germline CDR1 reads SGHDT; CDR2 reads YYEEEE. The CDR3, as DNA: TGTGCCAGCAGTTACCGACAGGGTGTTCCTGAAGCTTTCTTT. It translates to CASSYRQGVPEAFF.

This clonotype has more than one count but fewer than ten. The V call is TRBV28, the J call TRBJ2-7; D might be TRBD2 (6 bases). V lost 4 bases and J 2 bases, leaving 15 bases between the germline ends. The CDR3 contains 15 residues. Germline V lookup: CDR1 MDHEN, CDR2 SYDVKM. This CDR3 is CASSYGGIIAYEQYF. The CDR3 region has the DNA TGTGCCAGCAGTTACGGCGGGATAATCGCCTACGAGCAGTACTTC.

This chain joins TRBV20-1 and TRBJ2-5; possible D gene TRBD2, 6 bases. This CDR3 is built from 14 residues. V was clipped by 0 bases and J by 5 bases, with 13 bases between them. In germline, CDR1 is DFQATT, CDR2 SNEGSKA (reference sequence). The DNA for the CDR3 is TGCAGTGCTAGAGATGCAGGTGGGGGGGAGACCCAGTACTTC. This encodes CSARDAGGGETQYF.

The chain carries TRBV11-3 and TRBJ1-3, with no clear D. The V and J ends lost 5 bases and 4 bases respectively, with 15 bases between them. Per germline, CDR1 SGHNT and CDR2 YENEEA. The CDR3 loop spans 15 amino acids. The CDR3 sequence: CASSPRTREGNTIYF. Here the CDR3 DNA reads TGTGCCAGCAGCCCCCGGACGCGAGAGGGAAACACCATATATTTT.

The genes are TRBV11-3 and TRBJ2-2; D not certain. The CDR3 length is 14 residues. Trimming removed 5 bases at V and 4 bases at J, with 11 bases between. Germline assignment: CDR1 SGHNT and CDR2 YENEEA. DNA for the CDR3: TGTGCCAGCAGCCTCCCCCGCGGCACCGGGGAGCTGTTTTTT. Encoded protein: CASSLPRGTGELFF. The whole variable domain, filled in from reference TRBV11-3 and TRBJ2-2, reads EAGVVQSPRYKIIEKKQPVAFWCNPISGHNTLYWYLQNLGQGPELLIRYENEEAVDDSQLPKDRFSAERLKGVDSTLKIQPAELGDSAVYLCASSLPRGTGELFFGEGSRLTVL.

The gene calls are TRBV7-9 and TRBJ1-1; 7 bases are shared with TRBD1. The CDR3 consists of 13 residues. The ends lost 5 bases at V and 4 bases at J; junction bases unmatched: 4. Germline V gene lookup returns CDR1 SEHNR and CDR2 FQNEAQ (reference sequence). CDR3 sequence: CASSKAGGTEAFF. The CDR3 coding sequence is TGTGCCAGCAGCAAGGCAGGGGGCACTGAAGCTTTCTTT.

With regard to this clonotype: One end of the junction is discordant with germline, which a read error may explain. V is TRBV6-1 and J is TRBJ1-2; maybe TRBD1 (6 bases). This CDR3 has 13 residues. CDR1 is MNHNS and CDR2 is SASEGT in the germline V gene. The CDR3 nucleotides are TGTGCCAGCAGTCCAGGGGTTGGGTATGGCTACAACTTC. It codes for CASSPGVGYGYNF.

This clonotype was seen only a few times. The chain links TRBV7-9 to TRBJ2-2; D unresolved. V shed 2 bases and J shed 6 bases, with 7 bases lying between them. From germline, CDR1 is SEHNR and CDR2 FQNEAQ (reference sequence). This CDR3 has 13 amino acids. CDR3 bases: TGTGCCAGCAGCTTATTAGAGTCCGGGGAGCTGTTTTTT. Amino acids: CASSLLESGELFF.

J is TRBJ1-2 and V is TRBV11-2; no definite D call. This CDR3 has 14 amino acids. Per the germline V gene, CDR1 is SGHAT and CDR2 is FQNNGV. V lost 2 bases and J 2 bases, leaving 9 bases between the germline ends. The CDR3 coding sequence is TGTGCCAGCAGCTTACAAGGGTCCAACTATGGCTACACCTTC. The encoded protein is CASSLQGSNYGYTF.

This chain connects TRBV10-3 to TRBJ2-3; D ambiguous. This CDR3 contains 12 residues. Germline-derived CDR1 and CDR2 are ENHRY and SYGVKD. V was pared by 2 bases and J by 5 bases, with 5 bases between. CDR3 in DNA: TGTGCCATCAGTGAGGGAGTAGATACGCAGTATTTT. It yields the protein CAISEGVDTQYF.

CDR3 nucleotide sequence: TGTGCCAGCAGCTTAGTTAGGCTAGCGGGAGGAACAGATACGCAGTATTTT. It translates to CASSLVRLAGGTDTQYF. V is TRBV7-2 and J is TRBJ2-3; 11 bases agree with TRBD2. This CDR3 has 17 amino acids. Germline trimming cut 1 base from V and 3 bases from J; bases unmatched to any gene: 6. Per germline, CDR1 SGHTA and CDR2 FQGNSA.

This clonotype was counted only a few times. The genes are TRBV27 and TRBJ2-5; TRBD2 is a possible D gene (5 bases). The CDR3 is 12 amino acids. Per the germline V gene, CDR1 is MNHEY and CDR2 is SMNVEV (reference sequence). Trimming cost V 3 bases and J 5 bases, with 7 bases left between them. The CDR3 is CASSFPGETQYF. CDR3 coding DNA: TGTGCCAGCAGTTTCCCGGGGGAGACCCAGTACTTC.

The DNA for the CDR3 is TGTGCCAGCAGTGAAAGGTTGGGCAGGGGCTATGGCTACACCTTC. This gives the protein CASSERLGRGYGYTF. This rearrangement joins TRBV2 to TRBJ1-2; D may be TRBD1 (6 bases). CDR1 is SNHLY, CDR2 FYNNEI, per germline. Trimming removed 2 bases from V and 4 bases from J, with 14 bases in between. The CDR3 has 15 residues. Looking up the rest from reference TRBV2 and TRBJ1-2 gives the full variable domain: EPEVTQTPSHQVTQMGQEVILRCVPISNHLYFYWYRQILGQKVEFLVSFYNNEISEKSEIFDDQFSVERPDGSNFTLKIRSTKLEDSAMYFCASSERLGRGYGYTFGSGTRLTVV.

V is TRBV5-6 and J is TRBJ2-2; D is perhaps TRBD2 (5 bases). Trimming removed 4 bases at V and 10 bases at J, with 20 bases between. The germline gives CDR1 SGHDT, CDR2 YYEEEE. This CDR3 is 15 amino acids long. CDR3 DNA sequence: TGTGCCAGCAGCCGACGTCGGGGTGGTCCCGAGGAGCTGTTTTTT. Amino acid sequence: CASSRRRGGPEELFF.

Written as DNA, the CDR3 is TGCAGTGCGAGAAAACAGGGCCTGAGCTCCTACAATGAGCAGTTCTTC. This gives the protein CSARKQGLSSYNEQFF. The chain joins TRBV20-1 to TRBJ2-1, with D maybe TRBD1 (6 bases). Germline CDR1 reads DFQATT; CDR2 reads SNEGSKA (reference sequence). Trimming cost V 6 bases and J 0 bases, with 18 bases left between them. The CDR3 totals 16 residues.